Listed below are T cell receptor beta chains from one sample, sequenced in a study of regulatory T cells in long-lasting Graves disease. TCRdb processed the multiplex PCR reads anew with MiXCR; each CDR3 protein has one entry. The sample consists of about 660,000 distinct CDR3 sequences, 30% of them appearing once. The sample consisted of peripheral blood mononuclear cells (PBMCs), taken when the disease was refractory, from a patient treated with antithyroid drugs. The receptors shown here come from a female donor with Graves disease. The CDR3 runs from the conserved cysteine through the conserved F or W. Fields, in order: J gene, V gene, CDR3 protein.

J: TRBJ2-5; V: TRBV10-3; CDR3: CAISETGQGQETQYF
J: TRBJ1-1; V: TRBV2; CDR3: CASSEASGKGFF
J: TRBJ2-7; V: TRBV11-2; CDR3: CASSFGIDYEQYF
J: TRBJ1-2; V: TRBV28; CDR3: CASSPKTEGSGYTF
J: TRBJ2-5; V: TRBV7-9; CDR3: CASSTGTGGKKETQYF
J: TRBJ1-5; V: TRBV10-3; CDR3: CATQQGSNQPQHF
J: TRBJ2-7; V: TRBV20-1; CDR3: CSASSASGISGEQYF
J: TRBJ1-5; V: TRBV11-2; CDR3: CASSREGQPNQPQHF
J: TRBJ1-2; V: TRBV20-1; CDR3: CSAQDRLGYTF
J: TRBJ1-4; V: TRBV4-1; CDR3: CASSQGPTGNNEKLFF